This TCR beta chain was identified in a study of regulatory T cells after allogeneic stem cell transplantation (dated by TCRdb to the late 2010s). Turning to the overall study: Patients were stratified according to whether acute graft-versus-host disease had developed within 100 days after stem cell transplantation. Between patients who did and did not develop acute graft-versus-host disease, the study compared the regulatory T-cell TCR repertoire following allogeneic stem cell transplantation. CD4+CD25+CD127- regulatory T cells were isolated from patient PBMCs by fluorescence-activated cell sorting. Conventional CD4+ T cells defined as CD4+CD25+/-CD127+ were also sorted and TCR-sequenced for comparison in the study.

Sequencing instrument: Illumina MiSeq. The SMARTer RACE cDNA Amplification kit was used to reverse transcribe the RNA, and the TCR beta CDR3 region was then amplified. The RNeasy Mini Kit was used to extract RNA from the sorted cells. Illumina paired-end sequencing was used to sequence the TCR beta amplicons. The paper's data handling went like this. MiXCR, VDJtools and the tcR R package were the tools used to analyze the TCR repertoire. The inverse Simpson index was used to quantify diversity, and clones were categorized as rare, small, medium or expanded according to repertoire proportion. The public reads were run again by TCRdb, first through fastp at Q25 and then through MiXCR, and only productive beta chains were kept. Each entry is one CDR3 protein sequence, shown with its most common DNA and genes. TCRdb's processing, not the authors', yielded these V and J calls. Recorded for this sample are some 5,000 distinct CDR3 sequences; approximately 97% of them occurred a single time. The top ten hold approximately 39% of the sample.

The research as a whole found: Because the patient sample size was small, the findings needed to be validated in a larger cohort. A less diverse, more focused regulatory T-cell TCR repertoire was observed in patients without graft-versus-host disease than in patients with the disease. Conventional CD4+ T-cell repertoire diversity did not differ significantly between patients with and without graft-versus-host disease. A significantly larger repertoire share was occupied by the top 10 regulatory T-cell clones in non-GvHD patients, which suggested expansion of presumably allo-specific protective clones. No regulatory T-cell clones were found in all patients, and the number of sorted cells showed no significant correlation with the inverse Simpson index.

Interpreted using the paper, the time point label stands for: 30 days after allogeneic hematopoietic stem cell transplantation. At 30 days after allogeneic hematopoietic stem cell transplantation, peripheral blood mononuclear cells were collected from the patients. The CDR3, cysteine through phenylalanine, is 13 amino acids long. Only the CDR3 DNA is retained, 39 bases long and in frame from the first base. The CDR1 and CDR2 encoded by the germline V gene (reference sequence) are LGHDT and YNNKEL. V is cut by 6 bases and J by 1 base, and the space between the germline ends is 9 bases. For this clonotype: This clone's antigen is unknown. Qualities for individual bases were not recorded, and no much larger clone is one base off.

The sample was sorted CD4+ T cells from blood (whether regulatory or conventional is not recorded), taken 30 days after allogeneic stem cell transplant. The V and J segments used are TRBV3-1 and TRBJ2-5; no D gene is confidently identified. The receptor comes from a human patient who had an allogeneic stem cell transplant, so the T cells may come from the graft donor. The CDR3 amino acid sequence is: CASRLGSQETQYF. The base sequence is TGTGCCAGCAGGTTGGGATCCCAAGAGACCCAGTACTTC.